Sequencing of this TCR beta chain was carried out in a study of CDR3 diversity in severe acne. MiXCR, run by TCRdb on the PCR reads, gives a single entry per CDR3 protein. The sample lists over 70,000 distinct CDR3 sequences, about 54% occurring once. From germline, CDR1 is MNHEY and CDR2 SVGAGI. Germline trimming cut 5 bases from V and 6 bases from J; bases unmatched to any gene: 10. This CDR3 region has 17 residues. The chain is built from TRBV6-5 and TRBJ2-3; 14 bases match TRBD2. This receptor was taken from a male donor in good health, without acne. The sample was blood. The CDR3 DNA reads as TGTGCCAGCAGTGCGCCGACTAGCGGGAGGGGCTGGGATACGCAGTATTTT. Protein sequence: CASSAPTSGRGWDTQYF.